The 21 T cell receptor beta chains listed next were all sequenced from one sample in a study of blood T cells in healthy people across ages. The second PCR ran about 6 to 12 cycles with a sample-barcoded 5' primer and J-beta primers. TCRdb analysed the 5' RACE reads with MiXCR anew, one entry per CDR3 protein. The sample has around 800,000 distinct CDR3 sequences, around 62% seen once. The sample comprised blood. Receptors were obtained from a man aged 30-40 years in good health.

The chain has TRBV27 and TRBJ2-1; TRBD2 matches 9 bases. With 4 bases clipped from V and 5 bases from J, the junction kept 15 bases outside the gene matches. The CDR3 extends over 18 amino acids. CDR1 is MNHEY, CDR2 SMNVEV, per germline (reference sequence). The CDR3 DNA follows: TGTGCCAGCAGTTCTTGGCGGGGGGGCCGGTCTTTCGACAATGAGCAGTTCTTC. Its protein product is CASSSWRGGRSFDNEQFF.

CDR3 bases: TGTGCCACCCATACACATGGGGATGAGCAGTTCTTC. Encoded protein: CATHTHGDEQFF. V usage is TRBV15 and J usage is TRBJ2-1; the D is unclear. V dropped 8 bases and J dropped 8 bases, with 13 bases sitting between them. This CDR3 is 12 amino acids long. Germline values: CDR1 LNHNV, CDR2 YYDKDF (reference sequence).

The chain joins TRBV7-3 to TRBJ2-7, with a possible D match to TRBD1 (6 bases). Germline CDR1 SGHTA, CDR2 FQGTGA. The V gene lost 5 bases and the J gene lost 4 bases, with 18 bases spanning the gap. CDR3 length equals 15 residues. CDR3 bases: TGTGCCAGCAGCCAGGGGACACAAGGGACATACGAGCAGTACTTC. The encoded protein is CASSQGTQGTYEQYF.

This clonotype was picked up a small number of times. This chain connects TRBV2 to TRBJ2-7; D may be TRBD1 (6 bases). The V end lost 2 bases, the J end lost 0 bases, and 11 bases lay between the germline ends. Germline V CDR1 and CDR2: SNHLY, FYNNEI. The CDR3 loop spans 15 amino acids. CDR3 residues: CASSEFQGSSYEQYF. The CDR3 nucleotides read TGTGCCAGCAGTGAATTTCAGGGGAGCTCCTACGAGCAGTACTTC.

The V gene is TRBV7-2, the J gene TRBJ2-7; D is undetermined. The CDR3 is 15 residues long. CDR1 and CDR2 from the germline V gene are SGHTA and FQGNSA. V lost 3 bases to trimming and J lost 4 bases, with 16 bases between them. CDR3 DNA: TGTGCCAGCAGCTTTGGTATGTTCACCCTTTACGAGCAGTACTTC. Protein: CASSFGMFTLYEQYF.

The chain has TRBV7-2 and TRBJ1-1; no clear D. The length of the CDR3 is 15 residues. Germline V lookup: CDR1 SGHTA, CDR2 FQGNSA. Between the trimmed V and J ends, which lost 1 base and 2 bases, there was a span of 11 bases. This CDR3 reads CASSLEWQYNTEAFF. The CDR3 DNA reads as TGTGCCAGCAGCTTAGAATGGCAGTACAACACTGAAGCTTTCTTT.

The J gene is TRBJ1-1, the V gene TRBV20-1; D gene ambiguous. Germline V lookup: CDR1 DFQATT, CDR2 SNEGSKA (reference sequence). V dropped 0 bases and J dropped 4 bases, with 3 bases sitting between them. CDR3 length equals 11 residues. CDR3 residues: CSARERTEAFF. As DNA, the CDR3 is TGCAGTGCTAGAGAGCGCACTGAAGCTTTCTTT.

The rearrangement uses TRBV9 and TRBJ2-1; 8 bases match TRBD2. Germline CDR1 and CDR2: SGDLS and YYNGEE. This CDR3 spans 16 amino acids. The V and J ends lost 4 bases and 3 bases, in that order; junction bases with no gene match: 9. For the CDR3, the DNA is TGTGCCAGCAGCCCAAGCGGAGCGGGGGTCTACAATGAGCAGTTCTTC. This codes for CASSPSGAGVYNEQFF.

The chain links TRBV3-1 to TRBJ1-4; D uncertain. The V gene's germline CDR1 is LGHDT and CDR2 YNNKEL (reference sequence). The ends were cut back, 8 bases at V and 8 bases at J, with 15 bases in the middle. This CDR3 is 13 amino acids long. The CDR3 reads CASRATEEEKLFF. The DNA of the CDR3 is TGTGCCAGCCGGGCCACCGAGGAAGAAAAACTGTTTTTT.

This clonotype was counted only a few times. The chain links TRBV7-8 to TRBJ2-5; 9 nucleotides match TRBD2. This CDR3 is built from 17 residues. Germline V gene sequence: CDR1 SGHVS, CDR2 FQNEAQ. V trimming: 5 bases; J trimming: 2 bases; junction bases outside the gene matches: 12. The CDR3 protein is CASSPRGERGVQETQYF. CDR3 DNA sequence: TGTGCCAGCAGCCCTCGGGGGGAGCGGGGGGTACAAGAGACCCAGTACTTC.

The J gene is TRBJ2-1, the V gene TRBV5-1; 7 nucleotides match TRBD1. The CDR3 runs to 15 residues. Germline CDR1 is SGHRS and CDR2 is YFSETQ. Losses at the gene ends were 4 bases for V and 7 bases for J; bases not matched to a gene: 11. The DNA for the CDR3 is TGCGCCAGCAGCCAAGGACAGGCGGGTTTGAATGAGCAGTTCTTC. It encodes CASSQGQAGLNEQFF.

This clonotype was observed a single time. The V gene is TRBV20-1, the J gene TRBJ1-2, with D perhaps TRBD1 (5 bases). The CDR3 loop spans 13 amino acids. Per the germline V gene, CDR1 is DFQATT and CDR2 is SNEGSKA (reference sequence). V lost 5 bases, J lost 3 bases, and 13 bases lay in between. The CDR3 is CSASRGRDYGYTF. For the CDR3, the DNA is TGCAGTGCTTCCCGTGGCAGGGACTATGGCTACACCTTC.

The rearrangement joins TRBV20-1 to TRBJ2-7; 12 bases align to TRBD1. Unmatched junction bases numbered 6, after V lost 1 base and J lost 2 bases. The CDR3 totals 16 residues. CDR1 is DFQATT and CDR2 is SNEGSKA in the germline V gene (reference sequence). The CDR3 nucleotides are TGCAGTGCTAGAGTGGGACAGGGGGCGTACGCCTACGAGCAGTACTTC. Translating gives CSARVGQGAYAYEQYF.

The chain is built from TRBV7-2 and TRBJ2-1; D is unclear. The CDR3 spans 13 residues. V lost 2 bases, J lost 13 bases, and 15 bases lay in between. Germline V gene lookup returns CDR1 SGHTA and CDR2 FQGNSA. CDR3 loop: CASSLSAVETQFF. CDR3 nucleotide sequence: TGTGCCAGCAGCTTATCGGCCGTGGAGACCCAGTTCTTC.

V gene TRBV20-1 combines with J gene TRBJ1-5; D possibly corresponds to TRBD1 (6 bases). V was pared by 5 bases and J by 2 bases, with 19 bases between. Germline V lookup: CDR1 DFQATT, CDR2 SNEGSKA (reference sequence). This CDR3 region has 16 residues. The CDR3 protein is CSAETGGLGGNQPQHF. CDR3 DNA sequence: TGCAGTGCTGAGACAGGTGGGTTAGGGGGCAATCAGCCCCAGCATTTT.

The CDR3: CASSVDRVQYF. The CDR3 coding sequence is TGTGCCAGCAGCGTAGACAGGGTACAGTACTTC. V and J are TRBV7-9 and TRBJ2-7, with 7 positions matching TRBD1. In germline, CDR1 is SEHNR, CDR2 FQNEAQ (reference sequence). There are 11 residues in the CDR3. V shed 5 bases and J 10 bases; nucleotides not matched to a gene: 5.

This clonotype was observed once. The rearrangement joins TRBV7-9 to TRBJ2-4; 7 bases match TRBD2. CDR1 is SEHNR, CDR2 FQNEAQ, per germline (reference sequence). The CDR3 loop spans 15 amino acids. V lost 8 bases, J lost 1 base, and 8 bases stayed unmatched. CDR3 in DNA: TGTGCCAGCTACACGAGGGGAGGGGCCAAAAACATTCAGTACTTC. This codes for CASYTRGGAKNIQYF.

Comments on this clonotype: A junction end diverges from the germline sequence, so it may reflect a read error. The V gene is TRBV14, the J gene TRBJ1-5, with 9 nucleotides matching TRBD1. The CDR3 covers 17 residues. Per the germline V gene, CDR1 is SGHDN and CDR2 is FVKESK. The DNA for the CDR3 is TGTGCCAGTAGCCACCCACATTCGGGACAGGGTTATCAGCCCCAGCATTTT. Amino acids: CASSHPHSGQGYQPQHF.

The rearrangement joins TRBV4-3 to TRBJ2-6, with TRBD1 identical over 8 bases. CDR3 length equals 16 residues. V was pared by 7 bases and J by 2 bases, with 7 bases of the junction left unmatched. Germline values: CDR1 LGHNA, CDR2 YSLEER. CDR3 region: CASNLQTGAGANVLTF. CDR3 DNA: TGCGCCAGCAACCTTCAGACAGGGGCTGGGGCCAACGTCCTGACTTTC.

The chain is built from TRBV6-1 and TRBJ1-5; D is possibly TRBD1 (6 bases). CDR1 is MNHNS and CDR2 is SASEGT in the germline V gene. This CDR3 spans 16 amino acids. V shed 2 bases and J shed 4 bases, with 15 bases lying between them. DNA of the CDR3: TGTGCCAGCAGTGAAAGGGCTTACAGGGTAAATCAGCCCCAGCATTTT. Protein product: CASSERAYRVNQPQHF.

The chain uses TRBV12-3 or TRBV12-4 and TRBJ2-1, with 12 bases matching TRBD2. The CDR3 length is 17 residues. Trimming at V came to 2 bases and at J to 9 bases, leaving 11 bases not matched to a gene. CDR3 loop: CASSLLLAGGPEGEQFF. For the CDR3, the DNA is TGTGCCAGCAGTTTATTGCTAGCGGGGGGGCCGGAGGGTGAGCAGTTCTTC.